The rows below give T cell receptor beta chains drawn from one sample of a study of blood T cells in healthy people across ages. TCRdb re-derived calls from the 5' RACE reads in MiXCR, one entry per CDR3 protein. The table records around 2 million distinct CDR3 sequences, 35% to 50% of them present only once. Sequenced input: blood. Every receptor here comes from a human donor in good health. Each CDR3 is given with its conserved first and last residue. Fields, in order: D gene, J gene, clone size, V gene, CDR3 DNA, CDR3 protein. A D gene is named only where the DNA matches it firmly. Clone size appears in some rows only: once, few, many, or a class for an expanded clone.

D: .
J: TRBJ1-2
size: .
V: TRBV28
DNA: TGTGCCAGCAGGATACAGGGAAACTATGGCTACACCTTC
CDR3: CASRIQGNYGYTF

D: .
J: TRBJ1-2
size: .
V: TRBV30
DNA: TGTGCCTGGGTACAGGGAGGATTCCCTAACTATGGCTACACCTTC
CDR3: CAWVQGGFPNYGYTF

D: .
J: TRBJ1-2
size: .
V: TRBV27
DNA: TGTGCCAGCAGTTTCCCCGACAGTAGGGGCTACACCTTC
CDR3: CASSFPDSRGYTF

D: TRBD1
J: TRBJ2-6
size: many
V: TRBV28
DNA: TGTGCCAGCAAACCGGGACAGGGGGCGGCTGGGGCCAACGTCCTGACTTTC
CDR3: CASKPGQGAAGANVLTF

D: .
J: TRBJ2-3
size: .
V: TRBV12-3/TRBV12-4
DNA: TGTGCCAGCAGTTTATCGGGATTAGCGACAGATACGCAGTATTTT
CDR3: CASSLSGLATDTQYF

D: .
J: TRBJ2-5
size: .
V: TRBV15
DNA: TGTGCCACCAGCAGCCCGACAGGGAGGGGGTGGATAGAGACCCAGTACTTC
CDR3: CATSSPTGRGWIETQYF

D: .
J: TRBJ2-7
size: many
V: TRBV20-1
DNA: TGCAGTGCTAGAGAGGGTCCCTACGAGCAGTACTTC
CDR3: CSAREGPYEQYF

D: .
J: TRBJ1-1
size: .
V: TRBV29-1
DNA: TGCAGCCTCCGTGAGGGGACGTACACTGAAGCTTTCTTT
CDR3: CSLREGTYTEAFF

D: .
J: TRBJ2-4
size: many
V: TRBV6-5
DNA: TGTGCCAGCAAGATGGGTAGCTGGGCCAAAAACATTCAGTACTTC
CDR3: CASKMGSWAKNIQYF

D: .
J: TRBJ2-1
size: .
V: TRBV9
DNA: TGTGCCAGCAGCGTATACCTGCAGGAGTACTCCTACAATGAGCAGTTCTTC
CDR3: CASSVYLQEYSYNEQFF

D: .
J: TRBJ1-1
size: .
V: TRBV28
DNA: TGTGCCAGCAGTTTATTCTCTTGGCAGGACCTCATGAACACTGAAGCTTTCTTT
CDR3: CASSLFSWQDLMNTEAFF

D: TRBD2
J: TRBJ2-3
size: .
V: TRBV24-1
DNA: TGTGCCACCAGTGATTTGGAAAGTTTAGCGGGGGGGGCAGATACGCAGTATTTT
CDR3: CATSDLESLAGGADTQYF

D: .
J: TRBJ2-5
size: .
V: TRBV6-2/TRBV6-3
DNA: TGTGCCAGCAGCGTGAACAGGGGACTACAAGAGACCCAGTACTTC
CDR3: CASSVNRGLQETQYF

D: .
J: TRBJ1-1
size: .
V: TRBV7-2
DNA: TGTGCCAGCAGCTTATGGCCCCCGCAGGAAGCTTTCTTT
CDR3: CASSLWPPQEAFF

D: .
J: TRBJ2-3
size: .
V: TRBV5-1
DNA: TGCGCCAGCAGCTTACAGGGTACCTCGGACACAGATACGCAGTATTTT
CDR3: CASSLQGTSDTDTQYF

D: TRBD2
J: TRBJ2-3
size: many
V: TRBV7-2
DNA: TGTGCCAGCAGCTTAGTCGGACTAGCGGGGGGGCACACAGATACGCAGTATTTT
CDR3: CASSLVGLAGGHTDTQYF

D: TRBD1
J: TRBJ1-2
size: .
V: TRBV29-1
DNA: TGCAGCGCGAGGGGACAGGGGGCACATGGCTACACCTTC
CDR3: CSARGQGAHGYTF

D: TRBD1
J: TRBJ2-5
size: few
V: TRBV20-1
DNA: TGCAGTGCTAGAGGTGGGACAGGCTCAGAGACCCAGTACTTC
CDR3: CSARGGTGSETQYF

D: .
J: TRBJ2-2
size: .
V: TRBV27
DNA: TGTGCCAGCAGTTGGGGACTTCCCGGCGCCGGGGAGCTGTTTTTT
CDR3: CASSWGLPGAGELFF

D: .
J: TRBJ1-4
size: .
V: TRBV11-2
DNA: TGTGCCAGCACCTTGCAGGGTGGGGGGTTTGAAAAACTGTTTTTT
CDR3: CASTLQGGGFEKLFF

D: .
J: TRBJ1-1
size: .
V: TRBV7-3
DNA: TGTGCCAGCAGCTTAAACGGGGGTGTGAACACTGAAGCTTTCTTT
CDR3: CASSLNGGVNTEAFF

D: .
J: TRBJ2-5
size: .
V: TRBV20-1
DNA: TGCAGTGCTTCTCCGGGACTCCCGGAGGAAGAGACCCAGTACTTC
CDR3: CSASPGLPEEETQYF

D: TRBD1
J: TRBJ1-5
size: few
V: TRBV29-1
DNA: TGCAGCGCCGGGACAGACGGCAATCAGCCCCAGCATTTT
CDR3: CSAGTDGNQPQHF

D: .
J: TRBJ1-1
size: .
V: TRBV9
DNA: TGTGCCAGCAGCGTATCCCCTGCCCGTAACACTGAAGCTTTCTTT
CDR3: CASSVSPARNTEAFF

D: .
J: TRBJ2-1
size: .
V: TRBV12-3/TRBV12-4
DNA: TGTGCCAGCAGTTTAGCCCCCCGGGGGACCTACAATGAGCAGTTCTTC
CDR3: CASSLAPRGTYNEQFF

D: .
J: TRBJ1-5
size: .
V: TRBV18
DNA: TGTGCCAGCTCACCGAGACAGCTTACTTCCTCTAATCAGCCCCAGCATTTT
CDR3: CASSPRQLTSSNQPQHF

D: .
J: TRBJ1-1
size: few
V: TRBV29-1
DNA: TGCAGCGTTGTGCATAACACTGAAGCTTTCTTT
CDR3: CSVVHNTEAFF

D: .
J: TRBJ1-2
size: .
V: TRBV20-1
DNA: TGCAGTGCTAGAGATCTGTCAGGGCCCTCTAATGGCTACACCTTC
CDR3: CSARDLSGPSNGYTF

D: .
J: TRBJ2-3
size: .
V: TRBV12-3/TRBV12-4
DNA: TGTGCCAGCAGTGGGGACATGTTAAGGGATACGCAGTATTTT
CDR3: CASSGDMLRDTQYF

D: TRBD1
J: TRBJ2-1
size: .
V: TRBV4-2
DNA: TGTGCCAGCAGCCTAGGACAGGGGGTGAGCTCCTACAATGAGCAGTTCTTC
CDR3: CASSLGQGVSSYNEQFF

D: TRBD1
J: TRBJ2-5
size: .
V: TRBV20-1
DNA: TGCAGTGCTAGGGACAGGGTAAAACAAGAGACCCAGTACTTC
CDR3: CSARDRVKQETQYF

D: TRBD1
J: TRBJ1-5
size: .
V: TRBV9
DNA: TGTGCCAGCAGCGCCACAGGGGTGAGCAATCAGCCCCAGCATTTT
CDR3: CASSATGVSNQPQHF

D: .
J: TRBJ2-1
size: few
V: TRBV5-6
DNA: TGTGCCAGCAGCTTGGTTGTAGGGGTCTTGCAGTTCTTC
CDR3: CASSLVVGVLQFF

D: .
J: TRBJ1-1
size: few
V: TRBV4-3
DNA: TGCGCCAGCAGCCAAGAACCTGCGGACGGGACTGAAGCTTTCTTT
CDR3: CASSQEPADGTEAFF

D: .
J: TRBJ1-4
size: .
V: TRBV20-1
DNA: TGCAGTGCTAGAGGTAGAAAAGGCGAGAATAATGAAAAACTGTTTTTT
CDR3: CSARGRKGENNEKLFF

D: .
J: TRBJ2-7
size: few
V: TRBV7-9
DNA: TGTGCCAGCAGCCAAGAGGTTTTATTCAATCAGTACTTC
CDR3: CASSQEVLFNQYF

D: TRBD2
J: TRBJ2-3
size: few
V: TRBV2
DNA: TGTGCCAGCAACGGGGGGGCTGGAGATACGCAGTATTTT
CDR3: CASNGGAGDTQYF

D: TRBD1
J: TRBJ2-7
size: few
V: TRBV28
DNA: TGTGCTAGCGGACAGGGATCCCACGAGCAGTACTTC
CDR3: CASGQGSHEQYF

D: TRBD1
J: TRBJ2-7
size: .
V: TRBV20-1
DNA: TGCAGTGCTAGAGATGACAGGGTAGCCTACGAGCAGTACTTC
CDR3: CSARDDRVAYEQYF

D: TRBD1
J: TRBJ2-7
size: .
V: TRBV25-1
DNA: TGTGCCAGCAGTGAAGTGTCTGGGGGACAGGGTACCTACGAGCAGTACTTC
CDR3: CASSEVSGGQGTYEQYF

D: TRBD1
J: TRBJ2-1
size: many
V: TRBV15
DNA: TGTGCCACCAGCATAGGACAGGGGCTGGAGCAGTTCTTC
CDR3: CATSIGQGLEQFF

D: .
J: TRBJ1-2
size: .
V: TRBV7-2
DNA: TGTGTCAGCAGCTCACGGGACTATGGCTACACCTTC
CDR3: CVSSSRDYGYTF

D: .
J: TRBJ2-7
size: .
V: TRBV12-3/TRBV12-4
DNA: TGCGCCAGCAGTACTCATGGACAGTCCTACGAGCAGTACTTC
CDR3: CASSTHGQSYEQYF

D: .
J: TRBJ1-4
size: .
V: TRBV6-5
DNA: TGTGCCAGCAGTTCCACGGTGGGGGAAAAACTGTTTTTT
CDR3: CASSSTVGEKLFF

D: .
J: TRBJ2-5
size: .
V: TRBV12-3/TRBV12-4
DNA: TGTGCCAGCACCCTCCGGGGAGGGGGGGACGAGACCCAGTACTTC
CDR3: CASTLRGGGDETQYF

D: .
J: TRBJ2-1
size: many
V: TRBV28
DNA: TGTGCCAGCAGCTTTGAGGGGTCGAATGAGCAGTTCTTC
CDR3: CASSFEGSNEQFF

D: .
J: TRBJ1-5
size: .
V: TRBV6-2/TRBV6-3
DNA: TGTGCCAGCGCCCGGGGGGGATCCCATCAGCCCCAGCATTTT
CDR3: CASARGGSHQPQHF

D: TRBD2
J: TRBJ2-3
size: .
V: TRBV7-2
DNA: TGTGCCAGCAGCTTTGGCGGGGGATTATCAGATACGCAGTATTTT
CDR3: CASSFGGGLSDTQYF

D: TRBD1
J: TRBJ1-2
size: few
V: TRBV4-2
DNA: TGTGCCAGTAGCCAAGAGACAGGGCAAGGTATCTATGGCTACACCTTC
CDR3: CASSQETGQGIYGYTF

D: .
J: TRBJ2-7
size: .
V: TRBV7-2
DNA: TGTGCCAGCAGTAATTCTGGGGGTACTGGACGGCGGCAGTACTTC
CDR3: CASSNSGGTGRRQYF